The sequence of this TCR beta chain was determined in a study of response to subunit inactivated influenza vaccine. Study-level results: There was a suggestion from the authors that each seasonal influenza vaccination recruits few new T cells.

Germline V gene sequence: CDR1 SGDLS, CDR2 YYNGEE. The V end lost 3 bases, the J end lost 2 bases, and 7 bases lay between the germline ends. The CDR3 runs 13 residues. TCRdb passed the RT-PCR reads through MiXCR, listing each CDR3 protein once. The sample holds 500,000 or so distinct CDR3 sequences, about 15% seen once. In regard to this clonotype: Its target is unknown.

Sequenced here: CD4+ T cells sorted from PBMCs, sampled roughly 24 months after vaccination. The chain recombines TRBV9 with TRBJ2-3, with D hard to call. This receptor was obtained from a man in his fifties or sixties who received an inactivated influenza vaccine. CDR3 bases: TGTGCCAGCAGCGAACAAAACACAGATACGCAGTATTTT. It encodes CASSEQNTDTQYF.